This record concerns one TCR beta chain sequence. Its antigen is still unknown. Time point in this sample: blood at routine non-recurrence follow-up after resection. Unsorted tumor, nontumor lung tissue or cryopreserved PBMC supplied the whole RNA. The source of the sample is a study of spatial heterogeneity in lung cancer. Study as a whole: Each distinct TCR and UMI combination averaged more than ten appearances in raw reads.

The CDR3 sequence is 12 residues long. V was pared by 2 bases and J by 2 bases, with 3 bases between. Germline CDR1 and CDR2: SNHLY and FYNNEI. Findings and caveats of the study: There were more appearances of ubiquitous expanded tumor TCRs in blood at resection than at follow-up.

Each TCR cDNA molecule bore a unique molecular identifier. TCRdb recomputed calls from the 5' RACE reads with MiXCR, one row per CDR3 protein. The data contain about 94,000 distinct CDR3 sequences, approximately 19% of them seen just once; the ten biggest clones take up 20% to 25%. The specimen was PBMCs, collected at follow-up. This chain uses TRBV2 with TRBJ1-2; D is uncertain. This TCR came from a male donor with early-stage non-small cell lung cancer. The CDR3 DNA reads as TGTGCCAGCAGTGAATGGAACTATGGCTACACCTTC. It yields the protein CASSEWNYGYTF. The variable domain in full, with the rest retrieved from reference TRBV2 and TRBJ1-2, is EPEVTQTPSHQVTQMGQEVILRCVPISNHLYFYWYRQILGQKVEFLVSFYNNEISEKSEIFDDQFSVERPDGSNFTLKIRSTKLEDSAMYFCASSEWNYGYTFGSGTRLTVV.